Below, 27 T cell receptor beta chains from the same sample are listed, as sequenced in a study of human T cells and chemical hapten exposure. TCRdb recomputed calls from the RACE reads with MiXCR, one row per CDR3 protein. The repertoire holds approximately 260,000 distinct CDR3 sequences, with around 9.3% as singletons. As for time point: pre-sensitization, week 0. The sample's treatment: therapeutic diphenylcyclopropenone sensitization with weekly scalp DPC. The sequences come from whole blood, collected in connection with sensitization to the hapten diphenylcyclopropenone (DPC). The receptor set was obtained from a woman between 40 and 50 years old with alopecia areata. Some clones in this sample may be carry-over from other donors' samples.

The chain couples TRBV27 to TRBJ1-4; TRBD1 might be the D (6 bases). The germline V and J ends were trimmed by 2 bases and 5 bases, with 12 bases remaining between them. CDR1 and CDR2 from the germline V gene are MNHEY and SMNVEV (reference sequence). The CDR3 has 15 amino acids. This chain's CDR3 is CASSLSPRGNEKLFF. In nucleotides, the CDR3 is TGTGCCAGCAGTTTAAGTCCCAGGGGAAATGAAAAACTGTTTTTT.

In regard to this clonotype: The junction differs from germline at one of its ends, possibly a read error. The V gene is TRBV7-7, the J gene TRBJ2-2, with 11 bases aligning to TRBD2. The CDR3 is made up of 15 amino acids. CDR1 is SSHAT, CDR2 FNYEAQ, per germline (reference sequence). The CDR3 bases are TGTGCTAGCAGCTTCCTAGCGGGAGGAGCCGGGGAGCTGTTTTTT. Its protein product is CASSFLAGGAGELFF.

This clonotype has at least ten counts. This chain connects TRBV11-2 to TRBJ2-1; either TRBD1 or TRBD2 may supply D (5 bases each). The CDR3 runs 14 residues. Germline V gene sequence: CDR1 SGHAT, CDR2 FQNNGV. Deletions cut 8 bases from V and 15 bases from J, with 26 bases between. CDR3 sequence: CASSSDGDVGPGFF. CDR3 in DNA: TGTGCCAGCTCCTCCGATGGCGACGTGGGACCAGGGTTCTTC.

In its sample, this clonotype was seen many times. The chain has TRBV28 and TRBJ1-2; D is undetermined. Trimming cost V 5 bases and J 5 bases, with 15 bases left between them. The CDR3 covers 14 residues. CDR1 and CDR2 from the germline V gene are MDHEN and SYDVKM. The CDR3 here is CASSEHGRQYGYTF. The CDR3 nucleotides read TGTGCCAGCAGTGAGCACGGACGGCAGTATGGCTACACCTTC.

This clonotype was detected a few times. V usage is TRBV7-9 and J usage is TRBJ2-2, with unresolved D. CDR1 and CDR2 (germline): SEHNR, FQNEAQ (reference sequence). There are 13 residues in the CDR3. V was pared by 5 bases and J by 4 bases, with 8 bases between. Here the CDR3 DNA reads TGTGCCAGCAGCCCAACAGTCACCGGGGAGCTGTTTTTT. The encoded protein is CASSPTVTGELFF. The full variable domain, completed using reference TRBV7-9 and TRBJ2-2, is DTGVSQNPRHKITKRGQNVTFRCDPISEHNRLYWYRQTLGQGPEFLTYFQNEAQLEKSRLLSDRFSAERPKGSFSTLEIQRTEQGDSAMYLCASSPTVTGELFFGEGSRLTVL.

This clonotype showed up just a few times. The chain combines TRBV20-1 with TRBJ2-1; 12 bases map to TRBD2. J was trimmed by 8 bases and V by 2 bases; bases with no gene match: 4. Looked up from germline, CDR1 is DFQATT and CDR2 is SNEGSKA (reference sequence). CDR3 size: 14 residues. The CDR3 protein is CSARWLAGGHEQFF. The CDR3 region has the DNA TGCAGTGCTAGATGGCTAGCGGGAGGGCATGAGCAGTTCTTC.

The chain carries TRBV20-1 and TRBJ2-1; 7 bases line up with TRBD2. The CDR3 is 11 amino acids. V lost 6 bases to trimming and J lost 6 bases; unmatched junction nucleotides: 2. In germline, CDR1 is DFQATT, CDR2 SNEGSKA (reference sequence). The CDR3 DNA follows: TGCAGTGCAGCGGGATCCAATGAGCAGTTCTTC. It is translated as CSAAGSNEQFF.

This clonotype was seen only a few times. This chain links TRBV28 with TRBJ2-3; D remains ambiguous. The CDR3 loop spans 12 amino acids. Trimming pared 5 bases from V and 6 bases from J, leaving 9 bases between. The germline V gene has CDR1 MDHEN and CDR2 SYDVKM. CDR3 nucleotide sequence: TGTGCCAGCAGTCCCCCCCTCGATACGCAGTATTTT. Its protein product is CASSPPLDTQYF.

V usage is TRBV5-1 and J usage is TRBJ2-7, with a weak D call TRBD1 (6 bases). With 1 base removed from V and 1 base from J, the gap between germline ends came to 18 bases. Germline values: CDR1 SGHRS, CDR2 YFSETQ. The CDR3 covers 17 residues. This CDR3 is CASSLPTVGRGSYEQYF. CDR3 coding DNA: TGCGCCAGCAGCTTGCCTACGGTCGGCAGGGGTTCCTACGAGCAGTACTTC.

This clonotype was seen a handful of times. V and J are TRBV10-3 and TRBJ1-2, with a possible D match to TRBD1 (6 bases). Trimming cost V 5 bases and J 8 bases, with 15 bases left between them. The CDR3 is 13 residues long. Per germline, CDR1 ENHRY and CDR2 SYGVKD. CDR3 in amino acids: CAISHPGAEGYTF. The CDR3 DNA sequence: TGTGCCATCAGTCACCCGGGGGCGGAGGGCTACACCTTC.

In this sample, this clonotype turned up many times. This rearrangement joins TRBV9 to TRBJ2-7; 7 positions agree with TRBD1. This CDR3 spans 15 amino acids. The V segment lost 0 bases and the J segment 9 bases; nucleotides outside the gene matches: 12. CDR1 is SGDLS, CDR2 YYNGEE, per germline. CDR3 loop: CASSVDGTAMSGQYF. The CDR3 DNA follows: TGTGCCAGCAGCGTAGACGGGACAGCCATGTCTGGGCAGTACTTC.

This clonotype was counted only a few times. V is TRBV6-1 and J is TRBJ1-1; D is perhaps TRBD1 (6 bases). There are 13 residues in the CDR3. Germline CDR1 and CDR2: MNHNS and SASEGT. Trimming pared 7 bases from V and 8 bases from J, leaving 17 bases between. DNA of the CDR3: TGTGCCAGCACCGTAACAGGGCCCACCGAAGCTTTCTTT. Translated, it gives CASTVTGPTEAFF.

Comment on this clonotype: This could be a read error, since a much larger clone is one nucleotide away. The CDR3 does not end in the conserved phenylalanine or tryptophan, so this is likely a read error. The rearrangement links TRBV4-3 to TRBJ2-3; D ambiguous. Trimming left V 0 bases short and J 2 bases short, with 12 bases between. The CDR3 totals 16 residues. Germline V gene lookup returns CDR1 LGHNA and CDR2 YSLEER. The CDR3 DNA is TGCGCCAGCAGCCAAGAGGGGTGGTCCCCCACAGATACGCAGTATCTT. Encoded protein: CASSQEGWSPTDTQYL.

This rearrangement joins TRBV24-1 to TRBJ1-5, with 10 bases lining up with TRBD1. Losses at the gene ends were 6 bases for V and 6 bases for J; bases not matched to a gene: 1. This CDR3 is 13 amino acids long. In germline, CDR1 is KGHDR, CDR2 SFDVKD. The CDR3 sequence is CATSRTGGQPQHF. The DNA for the CDR3 is TGTGCCACCAGTCGGACAGGGGGTCAGCCCCAGCATTTT.

This rearrangement joins TRBV6-6 to TRBJ2-5; TRBD1 matches at 7 bases. Trimming cost V 6 bases and J 1 base; bases outside gene matches: 5. Germline V gene data show CDR1 as MNHNY and CDR2 as SVGAGI (reference sequence). The CDR3 extends over 14 amino acids. CDR3 in amino acids: CASRGTEFQETQYF. The CDR3 DNA is TGTGCCAGCAGAGGGACAGAGTTCCAAGAGACCCAGTACTTC.

Regarding this clonotype: This likely stems from a read error, as it lies one base from a far larger clone. V is TRBV11-2 and J is TRBJ2-5; no clear D. The germline V gene encodes CDR1 SGHAT and CDR2 FQNNGV. The CDR3 totals 11 residues. CDR3 protein: CVSSLGETQYF. The CDR3 DNA reads as TGTGTCAGCAGCTTAGGAGAGACCCAGTACTTC.

This clonotype was seen ten or more times. This chain uses TRBV4-2 with TRBJ2-7, with 14 bases matching TRBD2. The ends lost 0 bases at V and 6 bases at J; junction bases unmatched: 10. Germline V gene data show CDR1 as LGHNA and CDR2 as YNFKEQ. The CDR3 loop spans 18 amino acids. The CDR3 DNA follows: TGTGCCAGCAGCCAAGATGGGAGCGGACTAGCGGGAGGATCCGAGCAGTACTTC. Its protein product is CASSQDGSGLAGGSEQYF.

This clonotype showed up just a few times. The chain couples TRBV24-1 to TRBJ2-5; 9 positions match TRBD1. Germline V CDR1 and CDR2: KGHDR, SFDVKD. The CDR3 totals 15 residues. V trimming: 4 bases; J trimming: 1 base; junction bases outside the gene matches: 3. CDR3 sequence: CATSDLGQGQETQYF. In DNA form, the CDR3 reads TGTGCCACCAGTGACCTGGGACAGGGCCAAGAGACCCAGTACTTC.

This clonotype was observed many times. This chain uses TRBV6-2 or TRBV6-3 with TRBJ2-1, with no clear D. The V gene lost 3 bases and the J gene lost 6 bases, with 3 bases spanning the gap. CDR3 length: 11 amino acids. The germline CDR1 and CDR2 sequences are MNHEY and SVGEGT. CDR3 DNA sequence: TGTGCCAGCAGTTATGGCAATGAGCAGTTCTTC. Protein: CASSYGNEQFF.

CDR3 protein: CASSQGLTASPYTGELFF. CDR3 bases: TGTGCCAGCAGCCAAGGTTTGACCGCGAGCCCTTACACCGGGGAGCTGTTTTTT. The rearrangement joins TRBV3-1 to TRBJ2-2; D unresolved. CDR3 length: 18 amino acids. V was clipped by 1 base and J by 3 bases, with 18 bases between them. Per the germline V gene, CDR1 is LGHDT and CDR2 is YNNKEL (reference sequence). Complete variable domain (other parts from reference TRBV3-1 and TRBJ2-2): DTAVSQTPKYLVTQMGNDKSIKCEQNLGHDTMYWYKQDSKKFLKIMFSYNNKELIINETVPNRFSPKSPDKAHLNLHINSLELGDSAVYFCASSQGLTASPYTGELFFGEGSRLTVL.

The J gene is TRBJ2-7, the V gene TRBV6-5, with D hard to call. CDR3 size: 16 residues. Trimming left V 6 bases short and J 2 bases short, with 20 bases between. CDR1 is MNHEY and CDR2 is SVGAGI in the germline V gene. The CDR3 sequence is CASSNAWNFNPYEQYF. CDR3 in DNA: TGTGCCAGCAGCAACGCTTGGAACTTCAACCCCTACGAGCAGTACTTC.

This clonotype was picked up a small number of times. In DNA form, the CDR3 reads TGCAGTGCTACCGCAGGGTGGAACTATGGCTACACCTTC. Translating it yields CSATAGWNYGYTF. The chain couples TRBV20-1 to TRBJ1-2, with TRBD1 as a possible D gene (5 bases). Germline CDR1 is DFQATT and CDR2 is SNEGSKA (reference sequence). Trimming removed 4 bases from V and 2 bases from J, with 11 bases in between. The CDR3 runs 13 residues.

The chain has TRBV20-1 and TRBJ2-2, with a weak D call TRBD1 (6 bases). The germline CDR1 and CDR2 sequences are DFQATT and SNEGSKA (reference sequence). V gave up 1 base and J gave up 2 bases, with 14 bases separating them. CDR3 length: 16 residues. CDR3 DNA sequence: TGCAGTGCTAGAGGCCGGACAGAGTATAACACCGGGGAGCTGTTTTTT. Protein sequence: CSARGRTEYNTGELFF.

At least ten counts were recorded for this clonotype. The chain has TRBV11-1 and TRBJ1-5; TRBD1 might be the D (5 bases). The CDR3 totals 13 residues. Germline V gene data show CDR1 as SGHAT and CDR2 as FQDESV (reference sequence). Trimming stripped 6 bases from V and 5 bases from J, with 11 bases between. The chain's CDR3 is CASSWTRDQPQHF. The CDR3 DNA reads TGTGCCAGCAGTTGGACAAGGGATCAGCCCCAGCATTTT.

The V gene is TRBV10-3, the J gene TRBJ2-3, with a weak D call TRBD2 (6 bases). V lost 11 bases to trimming and J lost 0 bases, with 24 bases between them. Germline CDR1 ENHRY, CDR2 SYGVKD. This CDR3 spans 17 amino acids. CDR3 amino acids: CAASGSSARLSTDTQYF. CDR3 DNA: TGTGCCGCATCCGGCTCTAGCGCACGTCTAAGCACAGATACGCAGTATTTT.

This clonotype showed up many times. V gene TRBV2 combines with J gene TRBJ2-2, with 8 bases matching TRBD2. The CDR3 runs 15 residues. Trimming removed 8 bases from V and 7 bases from J; junction bases left unmatched: 12. Germline-derived CDR1 and CDR2 are SNHLY and FYNNEI. CDR3 DNA: TGTGCCAGCGGTTTGAGCGGGAGAAGCAGCGGGGAGCTGTTTTTT. This encodes CASGLSGRSSGELFF. Variable domain in full (rest from reference TRBV2 and TRBJ2-2): EPEVTQTPSHQVTQMGQEVILRCVPISNHLYFYWYRQILGQKVEFLVSFYNNEISEKSEIFDDQFSVERPDGSNFTLKIRSTKLEDSAMYFCASGLSGRSSGELFFGEGSRLTVL.

V is TRBV5-6 and J is TRBJ1-2; no definite D call. Looked up from germline, CDR1 is SGHDT and CDR2 is YYEEEE. CDR3 length: 12 residues. V was pared by 1 base and J by 6 bases, with 7 bases between. This chain's CDR3 is CASSLTGHGYTF. The CDR3 coding sequence is TGTGCCAGCAGCTTGACCGGCCATGGCTACACCTTC. Filled out from reference TRBV5-6 and TRBJ1-2, the complete variable domain reads DAGVTQSPTHLIKTRGQQVTLRCSPKSGHDTVSWYQQALGQGPQFIFQYYEEEERQRGNFPDRFSGHQFPNYSSELNVNALLLGDSALYLCASSLTGHGYTFGSGTRLTVV.